This T cell receptor beta chain was sequenced during a study of shared clonotypes between healthy human individuals. Assay used: immunoSEQ multiplex PCR; TCRdb lists only in-frame clones, some missing. The sample contains roughly 170,000 clones, approximately 61% of which appear only once. Subsets obtained from CD4+ cells comprised CD45RA+ naive and CD45RA-negative memory cells. Germline CDR1 and CDR2: SNHLY and FYNNEI. CDR3 length: 15 amino acids. Between the trimmed V and J ends, which lost 3 bases and 3 bases, there was a span of 12 bases. The V and J genes are TRBV2 and TRBJ2-1, with D possibly being TRBD1 or TRBD2 (5 bases each). The material sequenced was memory CD4+ T cells sorted from blood. The subset is: CD45RA-negative fraction. This receptor was identified in a man aged 25-40 years in good health. Written as DNA, the CDR3 is TGTGCCAGCAGTGAGGGGCAGAGGGGCTACAATGAGCAGTTCTTC. It is translated as CASSEGQRGYNEQFF.